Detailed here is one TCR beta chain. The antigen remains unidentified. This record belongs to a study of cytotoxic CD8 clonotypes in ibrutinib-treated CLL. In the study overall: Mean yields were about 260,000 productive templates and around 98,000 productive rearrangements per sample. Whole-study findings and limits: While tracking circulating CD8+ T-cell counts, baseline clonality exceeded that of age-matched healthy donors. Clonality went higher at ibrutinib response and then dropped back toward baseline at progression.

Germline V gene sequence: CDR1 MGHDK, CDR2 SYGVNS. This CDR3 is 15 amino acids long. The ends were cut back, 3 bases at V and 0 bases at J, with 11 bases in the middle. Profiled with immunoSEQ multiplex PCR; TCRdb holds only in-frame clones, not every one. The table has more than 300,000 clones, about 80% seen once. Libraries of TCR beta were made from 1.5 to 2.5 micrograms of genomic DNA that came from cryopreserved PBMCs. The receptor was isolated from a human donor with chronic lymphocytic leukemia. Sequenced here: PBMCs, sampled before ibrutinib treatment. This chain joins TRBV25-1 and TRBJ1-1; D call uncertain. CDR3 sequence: CASSDPTRLNTEAFF. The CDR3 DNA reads TGTGCCAGCAGTGATCCGACGAGGCTGAACACTGAAGCTTTCTTT. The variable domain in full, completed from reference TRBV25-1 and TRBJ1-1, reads EADIYQTPRYLVIGTGKKITLECSQTMGHDKMYWYQQDPGMELHLIHYSYGVNSTEKGDLSSESTVSRIRTEHFPLTLESARPSHTSQYLCASSDPTRLNTEAFFGQGTRLTVV.